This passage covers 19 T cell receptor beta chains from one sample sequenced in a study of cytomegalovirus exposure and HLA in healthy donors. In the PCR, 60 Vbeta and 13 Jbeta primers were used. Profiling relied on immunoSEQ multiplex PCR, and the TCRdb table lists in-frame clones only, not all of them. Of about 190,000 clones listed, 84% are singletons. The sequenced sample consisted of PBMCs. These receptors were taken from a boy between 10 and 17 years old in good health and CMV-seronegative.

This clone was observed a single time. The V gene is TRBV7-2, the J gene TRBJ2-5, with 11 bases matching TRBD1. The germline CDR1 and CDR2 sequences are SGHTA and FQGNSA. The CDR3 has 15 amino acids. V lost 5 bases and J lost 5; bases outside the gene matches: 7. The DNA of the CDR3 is TGTGCCAGCAGCCCGGACAGGGGGCGTCGCGAGACCCAGTACTTC. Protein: CASSPDRGRRETQYF.

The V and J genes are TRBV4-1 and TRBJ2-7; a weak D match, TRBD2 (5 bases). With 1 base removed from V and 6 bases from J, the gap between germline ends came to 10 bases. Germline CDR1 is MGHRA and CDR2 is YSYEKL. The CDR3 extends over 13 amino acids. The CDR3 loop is CASSQVEGREQYF. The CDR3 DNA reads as TGCGCCAGCAGCCAAGTAGAGGGCCGCGAGCAGTACTTC.

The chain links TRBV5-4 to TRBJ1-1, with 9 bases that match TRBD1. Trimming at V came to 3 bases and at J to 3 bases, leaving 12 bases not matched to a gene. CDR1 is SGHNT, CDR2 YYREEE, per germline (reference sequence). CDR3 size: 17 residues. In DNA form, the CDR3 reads TGTGCCAGCAGCTCATCTAGGGACAGGGCAAAGGACACTGAAGCTTTCTTT. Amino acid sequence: CASSSSRDRAKDTEAFF.

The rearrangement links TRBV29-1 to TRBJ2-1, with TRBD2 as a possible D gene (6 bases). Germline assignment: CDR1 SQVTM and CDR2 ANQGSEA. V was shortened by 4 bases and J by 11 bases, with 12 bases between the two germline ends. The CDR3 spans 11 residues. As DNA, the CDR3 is TGCAGCGTTGTACAACGGGAGAAGCAGTTCTTC. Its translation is CSVVQREKQFF.

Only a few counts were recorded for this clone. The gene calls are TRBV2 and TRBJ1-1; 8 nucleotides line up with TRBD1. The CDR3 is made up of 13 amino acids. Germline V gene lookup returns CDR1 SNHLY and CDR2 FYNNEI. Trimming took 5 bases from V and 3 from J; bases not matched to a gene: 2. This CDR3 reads CASSMTGDTEAFF. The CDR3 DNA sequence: TGTGCCAGCAGTATGACAGGGGACACTGAAGCTTTCTTT.

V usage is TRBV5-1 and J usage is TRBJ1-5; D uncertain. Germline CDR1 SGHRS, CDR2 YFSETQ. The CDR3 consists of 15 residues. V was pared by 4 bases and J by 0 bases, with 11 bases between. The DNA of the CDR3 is TGCGCCAGCAGCCCCGGGTTGTATAGCAATCAGCCCCAGCATTTT. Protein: CASSPGLYSNQPQHF. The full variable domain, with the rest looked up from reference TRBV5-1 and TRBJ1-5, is KAGVTQTPRYLIKTRGQQVTLSCSPISGHRSVSWYQQTPGQGLQFLFEYFSETQRNKGNFPGRFSGRQFSNSRSEMNVSTLELGDSALYLCASSPGLYSNQPQHFGDGTRLSIL.

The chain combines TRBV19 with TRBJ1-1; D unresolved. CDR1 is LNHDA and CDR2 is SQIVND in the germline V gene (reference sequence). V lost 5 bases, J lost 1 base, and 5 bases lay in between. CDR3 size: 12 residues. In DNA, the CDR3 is TGTGCCAGTAGTGCGTGGAACACTGAAGCTTTCTTT. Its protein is CASSAWNTEAFF.

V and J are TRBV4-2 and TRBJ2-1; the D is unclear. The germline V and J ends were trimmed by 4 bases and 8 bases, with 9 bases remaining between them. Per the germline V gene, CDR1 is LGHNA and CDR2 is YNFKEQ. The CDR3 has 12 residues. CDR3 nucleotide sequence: TGTGCCAGCAGCCTTGGCTCCTATGAGCAGTTCTTC. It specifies CASSLGSYEQFF.

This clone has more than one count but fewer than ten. Here the CDR3 DNA reads TGTGCCAGCAGCGTAAGCGGGGAAGGTTCACCCCTCCACTTT. Encoded protein: CASSVSGEGSPLHF. This sequence joins TRBV9 and TRBJ1-6, with unresolved D. The CDR3 loop spans 14 amino acids. Trimming removed 1 base from V and 9 bases from J, with 11 bases in between. CDR1 and CDR2 (germline): SGDLS, YYNGEE.

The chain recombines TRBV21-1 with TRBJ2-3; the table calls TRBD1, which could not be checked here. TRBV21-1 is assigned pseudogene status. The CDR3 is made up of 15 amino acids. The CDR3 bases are TGTGCCAGGAAGACAGGGCATGGAGTGACAGATACGCAGTATTTT. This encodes CARKTGHGVTDTQYF.

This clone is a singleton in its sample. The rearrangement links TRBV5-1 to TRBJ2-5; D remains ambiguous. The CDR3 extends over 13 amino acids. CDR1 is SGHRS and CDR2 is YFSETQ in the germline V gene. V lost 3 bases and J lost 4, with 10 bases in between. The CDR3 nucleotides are TGCGCCAGCAGCTCCCCTCTCCGAGAGACCCAGTACTTC. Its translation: CASSSPLRETQYF.

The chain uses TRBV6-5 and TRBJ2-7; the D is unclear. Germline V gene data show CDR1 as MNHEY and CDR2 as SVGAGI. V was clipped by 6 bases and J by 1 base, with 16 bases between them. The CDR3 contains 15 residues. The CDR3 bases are TGTGCCAGCAGCCACCCCTCAGGCCCATCCTACGAGCAGTACTTC. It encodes CASSHPSGPSYEQYF.

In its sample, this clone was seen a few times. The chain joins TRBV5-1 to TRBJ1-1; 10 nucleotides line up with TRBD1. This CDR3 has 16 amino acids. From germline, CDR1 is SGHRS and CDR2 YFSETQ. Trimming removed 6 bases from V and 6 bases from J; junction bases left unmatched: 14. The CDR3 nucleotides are TGCGCCAGCACCTTCTCTGTGGGACAGGGGACGTCTGAAGCTTTCTTT. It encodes CASTFSVGQGTSEAFF.

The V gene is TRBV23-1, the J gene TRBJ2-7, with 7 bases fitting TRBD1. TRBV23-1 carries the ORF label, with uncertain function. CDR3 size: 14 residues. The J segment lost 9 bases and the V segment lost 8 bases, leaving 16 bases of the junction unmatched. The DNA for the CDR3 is TGCGCCAGCTCCTCCGACAGGGTGTCAAGAATGCAGTACTTC. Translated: CASSSDRVSRMQYF.

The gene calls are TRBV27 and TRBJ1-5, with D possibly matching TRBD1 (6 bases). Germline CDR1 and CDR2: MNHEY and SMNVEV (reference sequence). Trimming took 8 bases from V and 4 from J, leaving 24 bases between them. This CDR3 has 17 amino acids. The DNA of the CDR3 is TGTGCCAGCTCCCTTTGGGGGGGCCAACCGTTTAATCAGCCCCAGCATTTT. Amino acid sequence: CASSLWGGQPFNQPQHF.

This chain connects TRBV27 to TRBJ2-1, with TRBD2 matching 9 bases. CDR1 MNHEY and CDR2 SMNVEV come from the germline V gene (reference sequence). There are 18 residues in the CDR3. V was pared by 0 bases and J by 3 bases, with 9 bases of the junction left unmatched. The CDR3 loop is CASSLSVPSGTFYNEQFF. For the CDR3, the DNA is TGTGCCAGCAGTTTATCGGTCCCTAGCGGGACTTTCTACAATGAGCAGTTCTTC.

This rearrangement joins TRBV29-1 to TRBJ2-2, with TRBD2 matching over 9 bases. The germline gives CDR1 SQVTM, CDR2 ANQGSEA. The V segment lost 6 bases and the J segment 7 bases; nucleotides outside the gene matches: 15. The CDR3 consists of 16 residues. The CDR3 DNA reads TGCAGCGTCCTCAACCCGACTAGCGGCCTTCTCGGGGAGCTGTTTTTT. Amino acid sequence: CSVLNPTSGLLGELFF.

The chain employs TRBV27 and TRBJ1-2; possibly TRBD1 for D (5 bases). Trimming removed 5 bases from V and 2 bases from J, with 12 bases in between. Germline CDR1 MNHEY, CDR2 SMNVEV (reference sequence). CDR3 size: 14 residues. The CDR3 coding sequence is TGTGCCAGCAGTCCAGGCGGGGGAAACTATGGCTACACCTTC. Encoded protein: CASSPGGGNYGYTF.

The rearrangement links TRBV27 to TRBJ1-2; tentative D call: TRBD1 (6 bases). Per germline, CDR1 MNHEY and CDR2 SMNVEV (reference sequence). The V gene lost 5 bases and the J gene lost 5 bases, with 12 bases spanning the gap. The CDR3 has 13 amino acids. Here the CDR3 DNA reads TGTGCCAGCAGTCGACAGGCTGGGTATGGCTACACCTTC. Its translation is CASSRQAGYGYTF.